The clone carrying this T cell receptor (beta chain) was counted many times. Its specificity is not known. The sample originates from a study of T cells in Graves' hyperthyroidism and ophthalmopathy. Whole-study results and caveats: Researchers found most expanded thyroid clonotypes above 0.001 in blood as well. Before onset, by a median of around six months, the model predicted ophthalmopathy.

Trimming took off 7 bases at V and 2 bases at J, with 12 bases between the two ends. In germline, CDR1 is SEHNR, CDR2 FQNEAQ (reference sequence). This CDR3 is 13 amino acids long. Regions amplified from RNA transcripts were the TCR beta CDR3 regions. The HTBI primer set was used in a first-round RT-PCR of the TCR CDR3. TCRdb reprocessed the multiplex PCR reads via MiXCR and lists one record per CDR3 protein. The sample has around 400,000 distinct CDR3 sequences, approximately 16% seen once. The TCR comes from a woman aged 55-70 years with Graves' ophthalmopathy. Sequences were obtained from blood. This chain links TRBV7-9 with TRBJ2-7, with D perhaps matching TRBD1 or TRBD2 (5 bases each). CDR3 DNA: TGTGCCAGCAACTCGGGACGGACCTACGAGCAGTACTTC. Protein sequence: CASNSGRTYEQYF.